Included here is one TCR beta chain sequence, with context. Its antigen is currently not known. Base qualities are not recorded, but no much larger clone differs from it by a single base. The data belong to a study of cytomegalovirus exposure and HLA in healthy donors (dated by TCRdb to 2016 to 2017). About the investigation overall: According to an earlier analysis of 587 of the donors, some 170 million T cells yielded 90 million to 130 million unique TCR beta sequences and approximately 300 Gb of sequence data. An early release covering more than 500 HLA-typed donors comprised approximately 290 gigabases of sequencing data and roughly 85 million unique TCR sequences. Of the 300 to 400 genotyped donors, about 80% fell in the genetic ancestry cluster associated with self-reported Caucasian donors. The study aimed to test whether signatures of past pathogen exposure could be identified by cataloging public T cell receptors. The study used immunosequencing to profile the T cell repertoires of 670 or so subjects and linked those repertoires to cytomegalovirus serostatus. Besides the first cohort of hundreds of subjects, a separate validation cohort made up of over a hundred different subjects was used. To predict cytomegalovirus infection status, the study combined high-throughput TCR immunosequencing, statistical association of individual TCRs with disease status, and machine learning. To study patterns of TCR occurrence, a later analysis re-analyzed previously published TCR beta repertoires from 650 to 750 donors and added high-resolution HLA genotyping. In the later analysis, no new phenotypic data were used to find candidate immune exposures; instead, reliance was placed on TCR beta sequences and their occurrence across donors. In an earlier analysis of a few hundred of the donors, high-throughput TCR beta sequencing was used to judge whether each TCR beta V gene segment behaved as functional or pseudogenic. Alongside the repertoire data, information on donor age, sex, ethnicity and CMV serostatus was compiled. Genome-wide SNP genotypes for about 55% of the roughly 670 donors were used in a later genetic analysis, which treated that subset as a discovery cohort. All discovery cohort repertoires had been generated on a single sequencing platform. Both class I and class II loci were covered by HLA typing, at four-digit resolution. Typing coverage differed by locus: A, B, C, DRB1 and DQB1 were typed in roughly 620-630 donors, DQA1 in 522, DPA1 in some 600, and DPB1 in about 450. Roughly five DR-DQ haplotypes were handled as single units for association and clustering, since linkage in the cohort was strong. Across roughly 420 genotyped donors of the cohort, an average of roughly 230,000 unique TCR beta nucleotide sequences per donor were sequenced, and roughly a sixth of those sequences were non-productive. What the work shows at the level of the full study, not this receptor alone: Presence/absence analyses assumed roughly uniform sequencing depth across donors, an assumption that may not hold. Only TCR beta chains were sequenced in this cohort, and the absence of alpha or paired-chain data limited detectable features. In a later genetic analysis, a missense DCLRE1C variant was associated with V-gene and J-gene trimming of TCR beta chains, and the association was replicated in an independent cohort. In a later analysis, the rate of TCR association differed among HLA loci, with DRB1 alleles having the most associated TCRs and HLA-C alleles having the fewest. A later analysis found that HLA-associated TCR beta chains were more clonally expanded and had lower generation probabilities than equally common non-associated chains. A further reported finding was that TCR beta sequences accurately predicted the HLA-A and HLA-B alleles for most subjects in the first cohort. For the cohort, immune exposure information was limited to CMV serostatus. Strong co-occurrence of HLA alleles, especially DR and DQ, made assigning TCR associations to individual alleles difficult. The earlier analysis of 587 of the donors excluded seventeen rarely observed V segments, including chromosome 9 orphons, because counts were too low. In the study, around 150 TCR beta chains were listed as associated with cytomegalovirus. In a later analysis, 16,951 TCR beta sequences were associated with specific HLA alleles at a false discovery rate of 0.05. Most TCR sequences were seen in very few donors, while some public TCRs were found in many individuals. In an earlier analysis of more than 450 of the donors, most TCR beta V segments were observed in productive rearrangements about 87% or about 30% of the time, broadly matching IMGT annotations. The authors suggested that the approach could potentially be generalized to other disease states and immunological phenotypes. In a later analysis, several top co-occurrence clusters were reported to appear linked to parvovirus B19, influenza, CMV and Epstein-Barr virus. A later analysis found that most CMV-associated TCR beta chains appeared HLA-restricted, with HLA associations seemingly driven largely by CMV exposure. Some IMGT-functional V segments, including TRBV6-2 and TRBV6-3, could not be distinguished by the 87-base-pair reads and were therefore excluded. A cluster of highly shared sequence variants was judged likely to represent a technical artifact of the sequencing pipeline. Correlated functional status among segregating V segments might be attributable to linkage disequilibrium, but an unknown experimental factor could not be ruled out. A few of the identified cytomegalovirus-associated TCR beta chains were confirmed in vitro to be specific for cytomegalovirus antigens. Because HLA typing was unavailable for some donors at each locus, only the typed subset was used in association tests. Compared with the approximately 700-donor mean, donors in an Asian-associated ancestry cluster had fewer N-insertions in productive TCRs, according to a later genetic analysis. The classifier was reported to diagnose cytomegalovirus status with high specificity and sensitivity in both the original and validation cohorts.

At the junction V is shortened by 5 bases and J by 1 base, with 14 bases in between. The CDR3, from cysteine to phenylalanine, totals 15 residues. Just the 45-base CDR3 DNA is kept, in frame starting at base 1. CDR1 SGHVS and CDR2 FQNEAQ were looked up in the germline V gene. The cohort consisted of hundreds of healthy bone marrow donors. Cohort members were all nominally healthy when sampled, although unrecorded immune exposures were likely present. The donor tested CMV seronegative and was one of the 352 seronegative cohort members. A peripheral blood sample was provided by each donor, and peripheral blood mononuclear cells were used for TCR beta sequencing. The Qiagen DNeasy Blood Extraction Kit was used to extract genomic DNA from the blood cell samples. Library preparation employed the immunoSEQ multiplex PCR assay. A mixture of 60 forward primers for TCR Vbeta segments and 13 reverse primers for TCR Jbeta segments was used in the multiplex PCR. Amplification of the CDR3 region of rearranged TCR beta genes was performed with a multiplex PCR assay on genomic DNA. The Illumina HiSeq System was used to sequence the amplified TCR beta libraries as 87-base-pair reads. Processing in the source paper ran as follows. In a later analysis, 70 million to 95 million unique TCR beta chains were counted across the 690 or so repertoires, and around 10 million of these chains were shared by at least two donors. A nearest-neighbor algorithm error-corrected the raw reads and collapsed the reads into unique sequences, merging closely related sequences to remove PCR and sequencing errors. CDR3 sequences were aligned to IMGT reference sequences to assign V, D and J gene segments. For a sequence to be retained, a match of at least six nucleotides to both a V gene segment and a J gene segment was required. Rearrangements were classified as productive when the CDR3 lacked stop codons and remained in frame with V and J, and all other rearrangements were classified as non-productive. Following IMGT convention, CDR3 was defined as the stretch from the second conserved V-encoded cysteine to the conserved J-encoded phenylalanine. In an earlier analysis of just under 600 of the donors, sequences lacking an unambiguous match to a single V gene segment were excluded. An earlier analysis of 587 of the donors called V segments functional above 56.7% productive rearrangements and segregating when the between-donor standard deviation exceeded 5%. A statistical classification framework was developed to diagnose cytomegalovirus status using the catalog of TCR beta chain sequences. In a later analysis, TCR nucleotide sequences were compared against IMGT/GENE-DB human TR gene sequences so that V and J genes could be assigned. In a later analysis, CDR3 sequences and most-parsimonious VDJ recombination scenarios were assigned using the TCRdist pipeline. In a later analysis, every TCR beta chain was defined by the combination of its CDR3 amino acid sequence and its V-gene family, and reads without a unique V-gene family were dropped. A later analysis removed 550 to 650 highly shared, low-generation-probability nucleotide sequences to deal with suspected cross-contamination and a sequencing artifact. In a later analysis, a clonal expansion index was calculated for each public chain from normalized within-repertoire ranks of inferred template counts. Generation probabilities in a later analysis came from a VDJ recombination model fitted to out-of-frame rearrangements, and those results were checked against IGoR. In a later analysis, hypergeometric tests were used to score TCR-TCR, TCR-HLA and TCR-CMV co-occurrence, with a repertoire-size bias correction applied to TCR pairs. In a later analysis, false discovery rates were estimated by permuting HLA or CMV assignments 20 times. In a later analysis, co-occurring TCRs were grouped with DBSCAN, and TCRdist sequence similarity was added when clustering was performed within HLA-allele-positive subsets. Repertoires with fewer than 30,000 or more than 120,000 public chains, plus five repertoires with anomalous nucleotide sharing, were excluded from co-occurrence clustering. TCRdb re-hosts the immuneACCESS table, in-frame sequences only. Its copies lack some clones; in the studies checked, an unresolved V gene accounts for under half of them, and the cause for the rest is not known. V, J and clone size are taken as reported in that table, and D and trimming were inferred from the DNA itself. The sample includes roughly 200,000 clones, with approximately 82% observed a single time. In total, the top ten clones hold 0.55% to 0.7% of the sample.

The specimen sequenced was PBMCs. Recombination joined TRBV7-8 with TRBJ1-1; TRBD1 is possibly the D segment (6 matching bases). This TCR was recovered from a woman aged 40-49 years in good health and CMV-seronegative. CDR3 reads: CASSPRTATNTEAFF. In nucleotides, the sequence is TGTGCCAGCAGCCCTCGGACAGCCACGAACACTGAAGCTTTCTTT.